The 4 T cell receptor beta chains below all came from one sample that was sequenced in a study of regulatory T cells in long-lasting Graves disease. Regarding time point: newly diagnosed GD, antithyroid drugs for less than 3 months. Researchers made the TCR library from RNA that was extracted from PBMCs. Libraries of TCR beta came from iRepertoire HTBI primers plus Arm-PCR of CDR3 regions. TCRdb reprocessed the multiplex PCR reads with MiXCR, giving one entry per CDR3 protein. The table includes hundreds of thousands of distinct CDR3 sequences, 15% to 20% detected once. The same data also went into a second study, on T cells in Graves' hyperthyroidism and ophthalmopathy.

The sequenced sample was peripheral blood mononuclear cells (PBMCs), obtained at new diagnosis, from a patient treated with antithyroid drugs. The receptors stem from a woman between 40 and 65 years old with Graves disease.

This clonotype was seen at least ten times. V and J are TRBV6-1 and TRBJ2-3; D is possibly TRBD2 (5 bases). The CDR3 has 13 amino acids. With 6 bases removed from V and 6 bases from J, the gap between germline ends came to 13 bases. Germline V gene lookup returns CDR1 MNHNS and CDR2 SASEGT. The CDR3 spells CASRGPGSDTQYF. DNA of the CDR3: TGTGCCAGCAGGGGTCCGGGATCGGATACGCAGTATTTT.

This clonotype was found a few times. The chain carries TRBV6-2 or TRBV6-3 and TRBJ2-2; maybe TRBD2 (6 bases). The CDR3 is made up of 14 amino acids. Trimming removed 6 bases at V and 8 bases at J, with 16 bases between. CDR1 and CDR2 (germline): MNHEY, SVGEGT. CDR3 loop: CASRTGTHDGELFF. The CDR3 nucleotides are TGTGCCAGCAGAACCGGGACTCACGATGGGGAGCTGTTTTTT.

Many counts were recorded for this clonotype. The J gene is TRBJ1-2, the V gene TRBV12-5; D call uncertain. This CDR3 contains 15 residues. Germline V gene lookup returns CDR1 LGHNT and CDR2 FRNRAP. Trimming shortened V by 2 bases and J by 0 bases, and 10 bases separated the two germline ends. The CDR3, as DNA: TGTGCTAGTGGTTTGAAGGCAGGAGCTAACTATGGCTACACCTTC. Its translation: CASGLKAGANYGYTF.

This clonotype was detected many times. As DNA, the CDR3 is TGTGCCAGCAGCCAAGTTTACGGACAACGCCAAGAGACCCAGTACTTC. This encodes CASSQVYGQRQETQYF. V gene TRBV3-1 combines with J gene TRBJ2-5; D may be TRBD1 (5 bases). V was pared by 1 base and J by 1 base, with 13 bases between. There are 16 residues in the CDR3. Germline V gives CDR1 LGHDT, CDR2 YNNKEL (reference sequence).